Listed here are 24 T cell receptor beta chains from one sample, sequenced in a study of T cell clonality in common variable immunodeficiency. The protocol was immunoSEQ multiplex PCR, while the TCRdb copy is restricted to in-frame clones and leaves out a portion. The sample yields 39,000 or so clones, without any singletons. Sequenced: peripheral blood mononuclear cells. The receptors derive from a person aged 18 to 70 in good health.

This clone was picked up many times. The sequenced fragment ends 3 residues before the CDR3 boundary, so the rest is inferred from the germline J gene. This chain joins TRBV14 and TRBJ2-1, with 13 bases that match TRBD2. The germline gives CDR1 SGHDN, CDR2 FVKESK. The CDR3 has 16 residues. V shed 2 bases, J shed 2 bases, and the junction held 0 bases outside the gene matches. CDR3 bases read: TGTGCCAGCAGCCAAACTAGCGGGAGGGCCTACAATGAG. Translation gives CASSQTSGRAYNE. The CDR3 in full is CASSQTSGRAYNEQFF.

At least ten counts were recorded for this clone. Read sequence stops 3 residues before the CDR3 end, and the germline J gene provides the missing end. This rearrangement joins TRBV5-4 to TRBJ2-7, with D tentatively TRBD2 (6 bases). The germline gives CDR1 SGHNT, CDR2 YYREEE (reference sequence). The V gene lost 1 base and the J gene lost 5 bases, with 16 bases spanning the gap. CDR3 length: 15 amino acids. CDR3 region: CASSLRPGTSNEQYF. CDR3 DNA (partial): TGTGCCAGCAGCTTGCGTCCAGGAACTAGCAACGAG.

This clone was recorded many times. The read finishes 3 residues shy of the CDR3 end, and the germline J gene is used to complete it. The rearrangement uses TRBV19 and TRBJ2-1; weak D call: TRBD1 (5 bases). V was trimmed by 4 bases and J by 8 bases, leaving 9 bases between them. The CDR3 is 12 amino acids. Per germline, CDR1 LNHDA and CDR2 SQIVND (reference sequence). The CDR3 sequence: CASSTGLDEQFF. CDR3 DNA (partial): TGTGCCAGTAGTACAGGGCTCGATGAG.

This clone was picked up many times. The CDR3 extends 3 residues past the end of the read, so its final part is completed from the germline J gene. This chain uses TRBV5-1 with TRBJ2-3; 9 positions agree with TRBD2. The CDR3 is 15 residues long. Germline values: CDR1 SGHRS, CDR2 YFSETQ. Unmatched junction bases numbered 7, after V lost 0 bases and J lost 8 bases. CDR3: CASSLDLAGHRTQYF. Partial CDR3 DNA: TGCGCCAGCAGCTTGGATCTAGCGGGACATCGTACG.

This clone was seen ten or more times. The CDR3 bases that were read are TGTGCCACCAGTGAGACAGGAGGAAGGGGTGAA. Protein product: CATSETGGRGE. The CDR3, in full, reads CATSETGGRGEAFF. This chain links TRBV24-1 with TRBJ1-1; TRBD1 is a possible D gene (6 bases). The read terminates 3 residues ahead of where the CDR3 ends, so the germline J gene completes it. Per germline, CDR1 KGHDR and CDR2 SFDVKD. V lost 4 bases and J 7 bases, leaving 15 bases between the germline ends. CDR3 length: 14 amino acids.

This clone was detected ten times or more. The read halts 3 residues ahead of the CDR3 end, with the missing end drawn from the germline J gene. The chain uses TRBV19 and TRBJ2-1; 9 nucleotides line up with TRBD1. V shed 4 bases, J shed 4 bases, and the junction held 8 bases outside the gene matches. The CDR3 is 16 residues long. CDR1 LNHDA and CDR2 SQIVND come from the germline V gene (reference sequence). The sequenced CDR3 bases are TGTGCCAGTAGTACGGACAGGGGAAGGTATTACAATGAG. It codes for CASSTDRGRYYNE. The complete CDR3 reads CASSTDRGRYYNEQFF.

At least ten counts were recorded for this clone. From the germline J gene comes the end of the CDR3, since the read stops 3 residues before it. The rearrangement joins TRBV14 to TRBJ2-7; D is unresolved. Trimming took off 0 bases at V and 1 base at J, with 16 bases between the two ends. CDR3 length: 17 amino acids. CDR1 is SGHDN, CDR2 FVKESK, per germline. The CDR3 is CASSQDRSRGGSYEQYF. CDR3 bases read: TGTGCCAGCAGCCAAGATCGGAGCAGAGGCGGATCCTACGAG.

Ten or more counts support this clone. The read ends 3 residues early relative to the CDR3; the germline J gene fills the gap. The rearrangement links TRBV20-1 to TRBJ2-1, with 13 bases aligning to TRBD2. The V gene end was trimmed by 5 bases and the J gene end by 3 bases; junction bases not matched to a gene: 1. Germline assignment: CDR1 DFQATT and CDR2 SNEGSKA (reference sequence). The length of the CDR3 is 14 residues. The sequenced part of the CDR3 DNA is TGCAGTGCTGGACTAGCGGGGGTCTACAATGAG. Its translation is CSAGLAGVYNE. The CDR3, in full, reads CSAGLAGVYNEQFF.

This clone was observed many times. The sequenced fragment ends 3 residues before the CDR3 boundary, so the rest is inferred from the germline J gene. This chain links TRBV7-7 with TRBJ2-5; 8 bases are shared with TRBD1. Germline values: CDR1 SSHAT, CDR2 FNYEAQ (reference sequence). The CDR3 length is 16 residues. Germline trimming cut 5 bases from V and 4 bases from J; bases unmatched to any gene: 12. CDR3 DNA, as far as it was read: TGTGCCAGCAGCAGTGACAGGGGTCGATTCGGAGAGACC. Amino acid sequence: CASSSDRGRFGET. The CDR3 reads in full as CASSSDRGRFGETQYF.

This clone was detected many times. CDR3 bases read: TGTGCCATCAGCAAAGAGGCAACTAATGAAAAG. It codes for CAISKEATNEK. The complete CDR3 sequence is CAISKEATNEKLFF. The chain uses TRBV10-3 and TRBJ2-2, with D unresolved. The read gets to within 3 residues of the CDR3 end, and the germline J gene fills in the rest. Germline lookup yields CDR1 ENHRY and CDR2 SYGVKD. The CDR3 sequence is 14 residues long.

This clone was found many times. The read ends 3 residues shy of where the CDR3 ends; the end is completed using the germline J gene. This chain connects TRBV2 to TRBJ2-7; 8 bases map to TRBD2. CDR1 SNHLY and CDR2 FYNNEI come from the germline V gene. V was clipped by 5 bases and J by 2 bases; unmatched bases: 20. This CDR3 spans 19 amino acids. The sequenced part of the CDR3 DNA is TGTGCCAGCAGTAAACCGGGCGGTGGCCCTGCACTAGCGGCCTACGAG. It encodes CASSKPGGGPALAAYE. The whole CDR3 protein reads CASSKPGGGPALAAYEQYF.

Comments on this clone: From the germline J gene comes the end of the CDR3, since the read stops 3 residues before it. The chain links TRBV7-2 to TRBJ2-5; D not resolved. Trimming removed 2 bases at V and 1 base at J, with 11 bases between. From germline, CDR1 is SGHTA and CDR2 FQGNSA. The CDR3 covers 15 residues. The CDR3 reads CASSLLRSSQETQYF. CDR3 bases read: TGTGCCAGCAGCTTACTCAGGAGTTCCCAAGAGACC.

This clone was seen many times. The CDR3 end is not reached by the read, which stops 3 residues before it; the germline J gene fills it in. The chain joins TRBV11-2 to TRBJ2-3; a possible D gene is TRBD2 (5 bases). V was shortened by 0 bases and J by 3 bases, with 10 bases between the two germline ends. This CDR3 is 15 amino acids long. CDR1 and CDR2 from the germline V gene are SGHAT and FQNNGV. The sequenced part of the CDR3 DNA is TGTGCCAGCAGCTTAGATCAGCGGCAGACAGATACG. Amino acid sequence: CASSLDQRQTDT. The full CDR3 protein reads CASSLDQRQTDTQYF.

This clone appeared many times. The read ends 3 residues early relative to the CDR3; the germline J gene fills the gap. The V gene is TRBV19, the J gene TRBJ1-1; D is undetermined. The CDR3 has 15 amino acids. The ends were cut back, 4 bases at V and 6 bases at J, with 18 bases in the middle. Per germline, CDR1 LNHDA and CDR2 SQIVND (reference sequence). Here the CDR3 reads CASSTIGIGTAEAFF. The CDR3 DNA, read in part, is TGTGCCAGTAGTACAATTGGCATTGGAACAGCTGAA.

This clone was found many times. The DNA ends 3 residues before the CDR3 does, and the rest of the CDR3 is filled in from the germline J gene. The chain carries TRBV6-1 and TRBJ1-1; TRBD1 aligns across 8 bases. CDR1 MNHNS and CDR2 SASEGT come from the germline V gene. Trimming cost V 4 bases and J 3 bases; bases outside gene matches: 4. The CDR3 has 14 residues. CDR3 DNA (partial): TGTGCCAGCAGTGTACAGGGGGGCGACACTGAA. Translating gives CASSVQGGDTE. The whole CDR3 reads CASSVQGGDTEAFF.

The table lists this clone with many counts. Relative to the germline gene, one junction end is altered; a read error may explain this. With the read ending 3 residues before the CDR3 end, the germline J gene is used to fill in that end. The chain uses TRBV19 and TRBJ2-2; D perhaps matches TRBD1 (5 bases). CDR3 length: 14 residues. Germline CDR1 is LNHDA and CDR2 is SQIVND (reference sequence). CDR3 loop: CASSVDRNTGELFF. Incomplete CDR3 DNA: TGTGCCAGTAGTGTAGACAGGAACACCGGGGAG.

This clone has ten or more counts. The read gets to within 3 residues of the CDR3 end, and the germline J gene fills in the rest. V gene TRBV19 combines with J gene TRBJ2-5; 7 nucleotides align to TRBD2. V shed 1 base, J shed 5 bases, and the junction held 10 bases outside the gene matches. The CDR3 contains 16 residues. Germline CDR1 is LNHDA and CDR2 is SQIVND (reference sequence). The CDR3 sequence: CASSIVGGGGRETQYF. The CDR3 bases that were read are TGTGCCAGTAGTATAGTAGGCGGGGGTGGCCGGGAGACC.

This clone was seen repeatedly, ten times or more. Read data end 3 residues before the CDR3 end; the end is taken from the germline J gene. The chain joins TRBV6-1 to TRBJ1-5; no clear D gene. The CDR3 contains 15 residues. The V gene lost 3 bases and the J gene lost 2 bases, with 11 bases spanning the gap. Germline CDR1 and CDR2: MNHNS and SASEGT. CDR3 amino acids: CASSDSSTGNQPQHF. The CDR3 bases that were read are TGTGCCAGCAGTGACAGTAGCACTGGCAATCAGCCC.

In this sample, this clone turned up many times. The observed sequence ends 3 residues before the CDR3 terminus, with the missing tail filled in from the germline J gene. The J gene is TRBJ1-1, the V gene TRBV28; perhaps TRBD1 as D (5 bases). Germline V gene sequence: CDR1 MDHEN, CDR2 SYDVKM. Trimming shortened V by 5 bases and J by 1 base, and 11 bases separated the two germline ends. The CDR3 extends over 14 amino acids. The covered CDR3 bases are TGTGCCAGCAGTAGGGCCGGGGGGAACACTGAA. Translation gives CASSRAGGNTE. The whole CDR3 is CASSRAGGNTEAFF.

This clone was seen a few times. From the germline J gene comes the end of the CDR3, since the read stops 3 residues before it. This chain connects TRBV2 to TRBJ1-5; no clear D gene. The CDR3 consists of 13 residues. Looked up from germline, CDR1 is SNHLY and CDR2 is FYNNEI. The V end was cut by 2 bases, the J end by 5 bases, with 7 bases between. CDR3 DNA, as far as it was read: TGTGCCAGCAGTGAACAGGAGGATCAGCCC. This sequence encodes CASSEQEDQP. The entire CDR3 sequence reads CASSEQEDQPQHF.

This clone was observed at least ten times. The CDR3 end lies 3 residues beyond the end of the read and is filled in from the germline J gene. The gene calls are TRBV4-1 and TRBJ2-5; possibly TRBD2 for D (6 bases). CDR1 and CDR2 from the germline V gene are MGHRA and YSYEKL. The germline V and J ends were trimmed by 8 bases and 5 bases, with 21 bases remaining between them. The CDR3 extends over 15 amino acids. CDR3 protein: CASRKTPGGEETQYF. CDR3 DNA (partial): TGCGCCAGCCGTAAAACCCCAGGAGGGGAGGAGACC.

This clone was picked up many times. The missing CDR3 end, 3 residues past where the read stops, is filled in from the germline J gene. The chain joins TRBV6-2 or TRBV6-3 to TRBJ1-1; 7 bases are shared with TRBD1. Per the germline V gene, CDR1 is MNHEY and CDR2 is SVGEGT. This CDR3 is 14 amino acids long. The J segment lost 5 bases and the V segment lost 6 bases, leaving 9 bases of the junction unmatched. The CDR3 region is CASSNPGQRTEAFF. Incomplete CDR3 DNA: TGTGCCAGCAGCAATCCGGGACAGAGGACTGAA.

This clone showed up many times. The read terminates 3 residues before the CDR3 end, so the remaining end is supplied by the germline J gene. J is TRBJ2-3 and V is TRBV20-1; possible D gene TRBD2, 5 bases. The CDR3 consists of 12 residues. Per the germline V gene, CDR1 is DFQATT and CDR2 is SNEGSKA (reference sequence). V was trimmed by 7 bases and J by 2 bases, leaving 10 bases between them. This CDR3 is CSVERYTDTQYF. The part of the CDR3 DNA that was read is TGCAGTGTTGAGCGGTACACAGATACG.

This clone was detected ten times or more. CDR3 region: CASSLGRDGETQYF. The CDR3 bases that were read are TGTGCCAGCAGCTTGGGCAGGGATGGGGAGACC. This rearrangement joins TRBV7-2 to TRBJ2-5; D may be TRBD1 (5 bases). The CDR3 is cut off 3 residues early in the read; its end comes from the germline J gene. V was pared by 3 bases and J by 5 bases, with 13 bases between. CDR1 SGHTA and CDR2 FQGNSA come from the germline V gene. CDR3 size: 14 residues.